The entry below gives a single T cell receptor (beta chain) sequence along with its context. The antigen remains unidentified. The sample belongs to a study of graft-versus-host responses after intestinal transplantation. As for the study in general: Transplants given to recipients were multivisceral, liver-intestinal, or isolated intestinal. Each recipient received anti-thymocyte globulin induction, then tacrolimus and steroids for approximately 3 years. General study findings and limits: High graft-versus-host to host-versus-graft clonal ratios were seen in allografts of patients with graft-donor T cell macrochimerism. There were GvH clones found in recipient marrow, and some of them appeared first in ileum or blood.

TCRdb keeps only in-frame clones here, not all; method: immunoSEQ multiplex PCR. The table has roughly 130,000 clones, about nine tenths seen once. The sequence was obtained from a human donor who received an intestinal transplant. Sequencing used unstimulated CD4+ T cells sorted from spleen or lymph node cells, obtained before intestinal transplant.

DNA for the CDR3: TGTGCCAGCAGTTCGATACTTGTGACGGAAAAGGATGGCTACACCTTC. Translated, it gives CASSSILVTEKDGYTF. The rearrangement joins TRBV6-5 to TRBJ1-2; D is undetermined. The CDR3 contains 16 residues. V lost 4 bases, J lost 6 bases, and 21 bases lay in between. Germline-derived CDR1 and CDR2 are MNHEY and SVGAGI.